What follows are 16 T cell receptor beta chains derived from one specimen sequenced in a study of cytomegalovirus exposure and HLA in healthy donors. Amplification used 60 Vbeta primers and 13 Jbeta primers. Produced via immunoSEQ multiplex PCR; TCRdb's table is partial and in-frame only. This table holds roughly 88,000 clones, less than 70% found once. The sequencing sample was made of PBMCs. The receptors derive from a man between 45 and 60 years old in good health and CMV-seronegative.

The CDR3 protein is CASNYGGPSSYEQYF. The CDR3 DNA sequence: TGCGCCAGCAACTACGGGGGGCCCAGCTCCTACGAGCAGTACTTC. The V gene is TRBV10-1, the J gene TRBJ2-7, with D perhaps matching TRBD2 (7 bases). CDR1 is WNHNN, CDR2 SYGVQD, per germline (reference sequence). The CDR3 covers 15 residues. The V gene lost 7 bases and the J gene lost 0 bases, with 16 bases spanning the gap.

This sequence joins TRBV4-3 and TRBJ2-5; TRBD2 agrees at 14 bases. The CDR3 has 15 amino acids. Germline CDR1 reads LGHNA; CDR2 reads YSLEER. The V gene end was trimmed by 4 bases and the J gene end by 3 bases; junction bases not matched to a gene: 1. CDR3 nucleotide sequence: TGCGCCAGCAGCCTGGGACTAGCGGGGGAAGAGACCCAGTACTTC. As protein: CASSLGLAGEETQYF.

This clone appeared a few times. The chain links TRBV5-1 to TRBJ2-2; 9 nucleotides align to TRBD2. This CDR3 spans 16 amino acids. V shed 4 bases and J 2 bases; nucleotides not matched to a gene: 6. The germline V gene encodes CDR1 SGHRS and CDR2 YFSETQ. The CDR3 loop reads CASSISSGVNTGELFF. CDR3 sequence (DNA): TGCGCCAGCAGCATTTCTAGCGGGGTAAACACCGGGGAGCTGTTTTTT.

V and J are TRBV5-6 and TRBJ1-2; 8 nucleotides line up with TRBD1. Germline values: CDR1 SGHDT, CDR2 YYEEEE. Trimming removed 4 bases from V and 6 bases from J; junction bases left unmatched: 14. The CDR3 spans 16 residues. The CDR3 loop reads CASSGTGPPSRNGYTF. The CDR3 nucleotides are TGTGCCAGCAGCGGGACAGGACCACCTTCGAGGAATGGCTACACCTTC.

With respect to this clone: Within the sample, other DNA sequences also encode this same CDR3. V usage is TRBV10-3 and J usage is TRBJ2-5; the match to TRBD1 covers 8 bases. The germline CDR1 and CDR2 sequences are ENHRY and SYGVKD. The ends lost 7 bases at V and 5 bases at J; junction bases unmatched: 9. CDR3 length: 14 residues. The CDR3 DNA sequence: TGTGCCATCAAAGGACAGGGTGGAGAGGAGACCCAGTACTTC. This translates into CAIKGQGGEETQYF.

This clone was counted a few times. J is TRBJ1-4 and V is TRBV13, with TRBD1 matching 7 bases. Germline lookup yields CDR1 PRHDT and CDR2 FYEKMQ (reference sequence). This CDR3 comprises 16 residues. J gave up 7 bases and V 2 bases, and 10 bases lay outside the gene matches. The CDR3 DNA reads TGTGCCAGCAGCTTAAGTGCCGGCAGGGGGTTTGAAAAACTGTTTTTT. Protein: CASSLSAGRGFEKLFF.

The chain has TRBV11-1 and TRBJ2-7; 7 nucleotides align to TRBD1. Germline CDR1 and CDR2: SGHAT and FQDESV (reference sequence). The CDR3 consists of 14 residues. The V gene end was trimmed by 5 bases and the J gene end by 6 bases; junction bases not matched to a gene: 10. The CDR3 is CASSQNDRVGEQYV. Here the CDR3 DNA reads TGTGCCAGCAGCCAAAACGACAGGGTCGGCGAGCAGTACGTC.

The chain employs TRBV9 and TRBJ2-3; 12 nucleotides match TRBD2. Germline V gene data show CDR1 as SGDLS and CDR2 as YYNGEE. CDR3 size: 17 residues. The V segment lost 4 bases and the J segment 3 bases; nucleotides outside the gene matches: 9. In DNA, the CDR3 is TGTGCCAGCAGCCCCCTCGTTACTAGCGGGAGGACAGATACGCAGTATTTT. It is translated as CASSPLVTSGRTDTQYF.

This clone was found a few times. V and J are TRBV7-2 and TRBJ1-3; 9 bases are a match to TRBD1. The V gene's germline CDR1 is SGHTA and CDR2 FQGNSA. CDR3 length equals 15 residues. V shed 5 bases, J shed 4 bases, and the junction held 6 bases outside the gene matches. In nucleotides, the CDR3 is TGTGCCAGCAGCCAGGACAGGGGCTCAGGAAACACCATATATTTT. This sequence encodes CASSQDRGSGNTIYF.

This rearrangement joins TRBV7-9 to TRBJ2-7; D is perhaps TRBD1 (5 bases). CDR1 and CDR2 from the germline V gene are SEHNR and FQNEAQ (reference sequence). Deletions cut 6 bases from V and 2 bases from J, with 8 bases between. CDR3 length: 12 amino acids. This CDR3 reads CASSRGTYEQYV. Here the CDR3 DNA reads TGTGCCAGCAGTAGGGGCACCTACGAGCAGTACGTC.

The chain combines TRBV28 with TRBJ2-7; the D is unclear. CDR1 is MDHEN, CDR2 SYDVKM, per germline. The CDR3 length is 16 residues. V shed 8 bases and J shed 2 bases, with 22 bases lying between them. CDR3 DNA: TGTGCCAGCTCCTTAAGGCGGCTAGGTTTTACCTACGAGCAGTACTTC. Translation gives CASSLRRLGFTYEQYF. Full variable domain (remainder filled in from reference TRBV28 and TRBJ2-7): DVKVTQSSRYLVKRTGEKVFLECVQDMDHENMFWYRQDPGLGLRLIYFSYDVKMKEKGDIPEGYSVSREKKERFSLILESASTNQTSMYLCASSLRRLGFTYEQYFGPGTRLTVT.

This clone was counted only a few times. The rearrangement links TRBV6-1 to TRBJ1-1, with D possibly being TRBD1 (6 bases). V lost 9 bases and J lost 1, with 12 bases in between. This CDR3 spans 13 amino acids. Per the germline V gene, CDR1 is MNHNS and CDR2 is SASEGT. This chain's CDR3 is CASSGVWNTEAFF. Written as DNA, the CDR3 is TGTGCCAGTTCAGGGGTTTGGAACACTGAAGCTTTCTTT.

This clone has a handful of counts. CDR3 sequence reads: CASSSTPQGHNEQFF. The DNA of the CDR3 is TGTGCCAGCAGCTCGACTCCCCAGGGGCACAATGAGCAGTTCTTC. The genes are TRBV7-8 and TRBJ2-1; D possibly corresponds to TRBD1 (6 bases). The CDR3 has 15 residues. Trimming took 4 bases from V and 5 from J, leaving 15 bases between them. Per germline, CDR1 SGHVS and CDR2 FQNEAQ.

The V gene is TRBV5-5, the J gene TRBJ1-5; possibly TRBD1 for D (5 bases). The germline V gene has CDR1 SGHKS and CDR2 YYEKEE (reference sequence). Trimming removed 0 bases at V and 6 bases at J, with 7 bases between. The CDR3 has 13 residues. The CDR3 DNA reads TGTGCCAGCAGCTTGGGGGGCATTCAGCCCCAGCATTTT. Encoded protein: CASSLGGIQPQHF.

The rearrangement uses TRBV5-1 and TRBJ2-5; TRBD1 might be the D (6 bases). CDR1 and CDR2 (germline): SGHRS, YFSETQ. Trimming cost V 4 bases and J 4 bases, with 17 bases left between them. This CDR3 has 15 amino acids. CDR3 bases: TGCGCCAGCAGCCCCGCTCTACAGGGTGGAGAGACCCAGTACTTC. Its translation: CASSPALQGGETQYF. The variable domain in full, completed from reference TRBV5-1 and TRBJ2-5, reads KAGVTQTPRYLIKTRGQQVTLSCSPISGHRSVSWYQQTPGQGLQFLFEYFSETQRNKGNFPGRFSGRQFSNSRSEMNVSTLELGDSALYLCASSPALQGGETQYFGPGTRLLVL.

The V gene is TRBV29-1, the J gene TRBJ2-6, with 7 bases lining up with TRBD1. Germline assignment: CDR1 SQVTM and CDR2 ANQGSEA. The ends lost 1 base at V and 2 bases at J; junction bases unmatched: 5. This CDR3 spans 16 amino acids. CDR3 sequence reads: CSVEADRATGANVLTF. DNA of the CDR3: TGCAGCGTTGAAGCTGACAGGGCTACTGGGGCCAACGTCCTGACTTTC.